The 21 T cell receptor beta chains below come from one sample, sequenced in a study of blood T cell repertoires in COVID-19. Sequencing used immunoSEQ multiplex PCR; TCRdb keeps in-frame clones, though not all of them. The data show tens of thousands of clones, roughly 86% seen once. Sequencing was carried out using peripheral blood. The receptor source for this set is a man between 65 and 80 years old with acute or convalescent COVID-19.

V and J are TRBV7-9 and TRBJ2-7, with D possibly being TRBD2 (6 bases). V lost 5 bases to trimming and J lost 4 bases, with 21 bases between them. The CDR3 spans 16 residues. Germline V gene sequence: CDR1 SEHNR, CDR2 FQNEAQ (reference sequence). The DNA for the CDR3 is TGTGCCAGCAGCCACTTTGGAGGGGCAGGTAATTACGAGCAGTACTTC. This translates into CASSHFGGAGNYEQYF.

This chain connects TRBV3-1 (or the pseudogene TRBV3-2) to TRBJ1-1, with unresolved D. The ends were cut back, 0 bases at V and 0 bases at J, with 11 bases in the middle. The CDR3 sequence is 16 residues long. Per germline, CDR1 LGHDT and CDR2 YNNKEL (reference sequence). The CDR3, as DNA: TGTGCCAGCAGCCAAGATTTGGGCAAGATGAACACTGAAGCTTTCTTT. Amino acids: CASSQDLGKMNTEAFF.

There are a few counts of this clone. The V gene is TRBV28, the J gene TRBJ2-7, with D possibly TRBD1 on 6 matching bases. In germline, CDR1 is MDHEN, CDR2 SYDVKM. The ends were cut back, 8 bases at V and 0 bases at J, with 11 bases in the middle. CDR3 length: 13 amino acids. The CDR3: CASLQGHSYEQYF. In nucleotides, the CDR3 is TGTGCCAGCCTGCAGGGACACTCCTACGAGCAGTACTTC.

The gene calls are TRBV7-9 and TRBJ2-1; 12 bases match TRBD2. V gave up 9 bases and J gave up 6 bases; unmatched junction bases: 3. CDR3 size: 13 residues. Germline loops: CDR1 SEHNR, CDR2 FQNEAQ (reference sequence). The CDR3, as DNA: TGTGCCAGAGGGACTAGCGGGTCCAATGAGCAGTTCTTC. It codes for CARGTSGSNEQFF. The whole variable domain, filled in from reference TRBV7-9 and TRBJ2-1, reads DTGVSQNPRHKITKRGQNVTFRCDPISEHNRLYWYRQTLGQGPEFLTYFQNEAQLEKSRLLSDRFSAERPKGSFSTLEIQRTEQGDSAMYLCARGTSGSNEQFFGPGTRLTVL.

The CDR3 DNA reads TGTGCCACCAGTGATGGACTGCCTGAAAAACTGTTTTTT. It yields the protein CATSDGLPEKLFF. This rearrangement joins TRBV24-1 to TRBJ1-4; D unclear. The CDR3 length is 13 residues. The V end lost 3 bases, the J end lost 7 bases, and 8 bases lay between the germline ends. Germline lookup yields CDR1 KGHDR and CDR2 SFDVKD.

The V gene is TRBV19, the J gene TRBJ2-4; D is perhaps TRBD2 (6 bases). Between the trimmed V and J ends, which lost 3 bases and 6 bases, there was a span of 9 bases. CDR1 is LNHDA, CDR2 SQIVND, per germline (reference sequence). The CDR3 contains 13 residues. CDR3 region: CASSIRESNIQYF. DNA for the CDR3: TGTGCCAGTAGTATTCGGGAGTCAAACATTCAGTACTTC.

The chain links TRBV3-1 (or the pseudogene TRBV3-2) to TRBJ2-3; D is unresolved. V lost 0 bases and J lost 7, with 14 bases in between. CDR3 size: 15 residues. Germline V gene sequence: CDR1 LGHDT, CDR2 YNNKEL (reference sequence). Written as DNA, the CDR3 is TGTGCCAGCAGCCAAGATCTGACCGTACAGAATACGCAGTATTTT. Amino acid sequence: CASSQDLTVQNTQYF.

This clone was seen a single time. This chain links TRBV9 with TRBJ2-2, with D possibly being TRBD1 (5 bases). Germline CDR1 reads SGDLS; CDR2 reads YYNGEE. V lost 2 bases and J 7 bases, leaving 9 bases between the germline ends. The CDR3 runs to 13 residues. The DNA for the CDR3 is TGTGCCAGCAGCGTCCAGGGAAACGGGGAGCTGTTTTTT. Translation: CASSVQGNGELFF.

This clone appeared once. The chain links TRBV10-2 to TRBJ1-5; perhaps TRBD1 as D (5 bases). V shed 4 bases and J shed 4 bases, with 8 bases lying between them. Germline V CDR1 and CDR2: WSHSY, SAAADI. The CDR3 contains 13 residues. The CDR3 DNA follows: TGCGCCAGCAGTGGACAGTTAAATCAGCCCCAGCATTTT. Encoded protein: CASSGQLNQPQHF.

The genes are TRBV9 and TRBJ1-3, with D perhaps TRBD1 (6 bases). CDR1 SGDLS and CDR2 YYNGEE come from the germline V gene. V was trimmed by 0 bases and J by 0 bases, leaving 10 bases between them. The CDR3 contains 16 residues. Written as DNA, the CDR3 is TGTGCCAGCAGCGTAGGGGGGCAGGCCTCTGGAAACACCATATATTTT. It yields the protein CASSVGGQASGNTIYF.

This clone was observed once. This chain links TRBV18 with TRBJ1-1; 8 bases agree with TRBD1. Germline V gene lookup returns CDR1 KGHSH and CDR2 LQKENI. The J segment lost 1 base and the V segment lost 6 bases, leaving 4 bases of the junction unmatched. The CDR3 runs to 14 residues. The CDR3 bases are TGTGCCAGCTCTCTAGGGACAGGGAACACTGAAGCTTTCTTT. It yields the protein CASSLGTGNTEAFF.

V and J are TRBV10-2 and TRBJ2-6; the match to TRBD1 covers 8 bases. The length of the CDR3 is 18 residues. Germline trimming cut 2 bases from V and 0 bases from J; bases unmatched to any gene: 6. CDR1 is WSHSY and CDR2 is SAAADI in the germline V gene. DNA of the CDR3: TGCGCCAGCAGTGAGATGGGGACAGGCGCCTCTGGGGCCAACGTCCTGACTTTC. Its translation: CASSEMGTGASGANVLTF.

The CDR3 nucleotides read TGTGCCAGCAGCCAGGCCCTAGGACTAGTAGGCAATGAGCAGTTCTTC. Its protein is CASSQALGLVGNEQFF. The rearrangement joins TRBV3-1 (or the pseudogene TRBV3-2) to TRBJ2-1, with 7 bases lining up with TRBD2. V gave up 3 bases and J gave up 6 bases; unmatched junction bases: 11. CDR1 and CDR2 (germline): LGHDT, YNNKEL (reference sequence). CDR3 size: 16 residues.

The chain joins TRBV7-2 to TRBJ2-1; no reliable D call. The CDR3 spans 15 residues. Trimming took 1 base from V and 0 from J, leaving 7 bases between them. Germline-derived CDR1 and CDR2 are SGHTA and FQGNSA. In nucleotides, the CDR3 is TGTGCCAGCAGCTTAGATGCGAGCTCCTACAATGAGCAGTTCTTC. Amino acid sequence: CASSLDASSYNEQFF.

The chain joins TRBV11-2 to TRBJ2-1, with 11 bases identical to TRBD2. The CDR3 is 13 amino acids. After removal of 5 bases from V and 12 bases from J, the junction contained 6 bases not matched to a gene. Germline V gene data show CDR1 as SGHAT and CDR2 as FQNNGV. The CDR3: CASSRTLAGGQFF. CDR3 nucleotide sequence: TGTGCCAGCAGCAGAACCCTAGCGGGAGGGCAGTTCTTC.

The chain uses TRBV30 and TRBJ1-5; no definite D call. Trimming stripped 4 bases from V and 0 bases from J, with 7 bases between. Germline assignment: CDR1 GTSNPN and CDR2 SVGIG (reference sequence). The CDR3 runs to 13 residues. CDR3 loop: CAWKILSNQPQHF. CDR3 bases: TGTGCCTGGAAGATACTTAGCAATCAGCCCCAGCATTTT.

V is TRBV20-1 and J is TRBJ2-2, with TRBD2 matching 8 bases. This CDR3 has 15 residues. Germline loops: CDR1 DFQATT, CDR2 SNEGSKA (reference sequence). V gave up 4 bases and J gave up 3 bases; unmatched junction bases: 7. In DNA, the CDR3 is TGCAGTGCTATTGATCAACTAGCGGACACCGGGGAGCTGTTTTTT. Protein: CSAIDQLADTGELFF.

The genes are TRBV7-3 and TRBJ2-2, with D possibly matching TRBD1 (5 bases). CDR1 and CDR2 from the germline V gene are SGHTA and FQGTGA. Trimming left V 2 bases short and J 5 bases short, with 9 bases between. This CDR3 has 14 residues. CDR3 nucleotide sequence: TGTGCCAGCAGCTTATTGCAGGGAACCGGGGAGCTGTTTTTT. It translates to CASSLLQGTGELFF.

V usage is TRBV6-5 and J usage is TRBJ2-1, with TRBD2 as a possible D gene (5 bases). V lost 6 bases, J lost 5 bases, and 11 bases lay in between. Germline V gene data show CDR1 as MNHEY and CDR2 as SVGAGI. This CDR3 is built from 13 residues. CDR3 protein: CASRTTTNNEQFF. The CDR3 DNA follows: TGTGCCAGCAGGACTACAACAAACAATGAGCAGTTCTTC.

The chain links TRBV7-9 to TRBJ2-5; 7 bases are shared with TRBD1. The ends lost 4 bases at V and 1 base at J; junction bases unmatched: 6. This CDR3 region has 15 residues. Per germline, CDR1 SEHNR and CDR2 FQNEAQ (reference sequence). CDR3 loop: CASSSWTGFQETQYF. CDR3 in DNA: TGTGCCAGCAGCTCATGGACAGGCTTCCAAGAGACCCAGTACTTC.

The chain combines TRBV19 with TRBJ2-5; TRBD2 agrees at 8 bases. The CDR3 is 16 residues long. CDR1 and CDR2 (germline): LNHDA, SQIVND (reference sequence). V lost 1 base, J lost 5 bases, and 9 bases stayed unmatched. The CDR3 sequence is CASSIVAGGLGETQYF. DNA of the CDR3: TGTGCCAGTAGTATAGTTGCGGGGGGCCTTGGGGAGACCCAGTACTTC.